The rows below give T cell receptor beta chains drawn from one sample of a study of immune characterization of retroperitoneal liposarcoma. TCRdb re-derived calls from the PCR reads in MiXCR, one entry per CDR3 protein. The table has a few thousand distinct CDR3 sequences, roughly a quarter seen once. Source material: tumor tissue. The receptors stem from a female donor with retroperitoneal liposarcoma. Both conserved end residues are part of each CDR3. Each record gives: J gene, clone size, V gene, D gene, CDR3 protein, CDR3 DNA. D genes are given only for firm matches. Only part of the rows carry a size: once, few, many, or a class if the clone is expanded.

TRBJ2-1	few	TRBV6-1	TRBD2	CASTLRTSGSGEQFF	TGTGCCAGCACCCTAAGGACTAGCGGGAGTGGGGAGCAGTTCTTC
TRBJ2-7	few	TRBV6-6	TRBD1	CASSYSNYGTGAYEQYF	TGTGCCAGCAGTTACTCGAATTACGGGACAGGGGCATACGAGCAGTACTTC
TRBJ2-5	-	TRBV11-2	-	CASSLGRGEGETQYF	TGTGCCAGCAGCTTAGGACGGGGAGAGGGGGAGACCCAGTACTTC
TRBJ2-7	-	TRBV6-1	-	CASIVDHPYEQYF	TGTGCCAGCATTGTGGACCACCCCTACGAGCAGTACTTC
TRBJ2-1	-	TRBV9	TRBD2	CASGGLAGDNYEQFF	TGTGCCAGCGGAGGACTAGCGGGAGATAACTATGAGCAGTTCTTC
TRBJ2-7	few	TRBV6-6	-	CASSYADFRWNEQYF	TGTGCCAGCAGTTACGCCGACTTCCGGTGGAACGAGCAGTACTTC
TRBJ2-1	large	TRBV4-1	-	CASSQAALLVAGFDEQFF	TGCGCCAGCAGCCAAGCCGCCTTACTAGTGGCTGGTTTCGATGAGCAGTTCTTC
TRBJ2-7	few	TRBV11-3	-	CASSPGGAQSSYEQYF	TGTGCCAGCAGCCCAGGCGGGGCTCAGAGCTCCTACGAGCAGTACTTC
TRBJ2-1	few	TRBV6-6	-	CASSYSLLSYNEQFF	TGTGCCAGCAGTTACTCGCTCCTTTCCTACAATGAGCAGTTCTTC
TRBJ1-6	many	TRBV27	-	CASSTGYLRSYNSPLHF	TGTGCCAGCAGTACAGGGTATCTGCGCTCCTATAATTCACCCCTCCACTTT
TRBJ2-7	once	TRBV7-2	TRBD2	CASSRSGRRSYNEQYF	TGTGCCAGCAGCCGTAGCGGGAGAAGGTCCTACAATGAGCAGTACTTC
TRBJ2-2	large	TRBV6-1	TRBD1	CASSPRDRTTGELFF	TGTGCCAGCAGCCCCCGGGACAGAACCACCGGGGAGCTGTTTTTT
TRBJ2-5	-	TRBV24-1	-	CATSDPGEETQYF	TGTGCCACCAGTGATCCAGGGGAGGAGACCCAGTACTTC
TRBJ2-7	-	TRBV10-2	-	CASSDDLAASYEQYF	TGCGCCAGCAGTGATGATTTAGCGGCTTCCTACGAGCAGTACTTC
TRBJ2-1	few	TRBV6-1	-	CASSTLRGAEQFF	TGTGCCAGCAGCACGTTAAGGGGTGCGGAGCAGTTCTTC
TRBJ2-3	few	TRBV6-1	-	CASSEIRGADTQYF	TGTGCCAGCAGTGAAATAAGGGGGGCAGATACGCAGTATTTT
TRBJ2-7	medium-sized	TRBV6-1	TRBD1	CASIGQGAYEQYF	TGTGCCAGCATTGGACAGGGAGCCTACGAGCAGTACTTC
TRBJ2-7	-	TRBV28	-	CASSIFGYYEQYF	TGTGCCAGCAGTATCTTTGGGTACTACGAGCAGTACTTC
TRBJ2-3	few	TRBV4-1	TRBD1	CASSQDPWTGNLDTQYF	TGCGCCAGCAGCCAAGACCCCTGGACAGGGAATCTCGATACGCAGTATTTT
TRBJ2-1	few	TRBV27	-	CASSTRLDDSYNEQFF	TGTGCCAGCAGTACCCGACTAGATGACTCCTACAATGAGCAGTTCTTC
TRBJ2-6	medium-sized	TRBV7-8	-	CASTIEGISGANVLTF	TGTGCCAGCACCATTGAGGGTATATCTGGGGCCAACGTCCTGACTTTC
TRBJ2-3	medium-sized	TRBV7-2	-	CASSLSGAGGQDTQYF	TGTGCCAGCAGCTTATCGGGAGCAGGGGGTCAGGATACGCAGTATTTT
TRBJ2-5	large	TRBV12-3/TRBV12-4	-	CASSFSGPETQYF	TGTGCCAGCAGTTTTTCGGGTCCAGAGACCCAGTACTTC
TRBJ2-7	once	TRBV6-1	TRBD2	CASSEAGAGDTQYF	TGTGCCAGCAGTGAAGCGGGAGCGGGAGATACGCAGTACTTC
TRBJ1-2	medium-sized	TRBV25-1	-	CASSEGSKRGYTF	TGTGCCAGCAGTGAGGGTTCAAAAAGAGGCTACACCTTC
TRBJ2-1	-	TRBV11-2	-	CASSLDAAAEYF	TGTGCCAGCAGCTTAGATGCGGCAGCGGAGTACTTC
TRBJ2-1	medium-sized	TRBV7-6	-	CASSLLWNEQFF	TGTGCCAGCAGCCTCCTATGGAATGAGCAGTTCTTC
TRBJ2-2	few	TRBV7-3	TRBD2	CASSLDNSGRELFF	TGTGCCAGCAGCTTAGACAATAGCGGGAGAGAGCTGTTTTTT
TRBJ2-4	few	TRBV4-1	TRBD2	CASSRSIGEGLNIQYF	TGCGCCAGCAGCCGCAGTATCGGGGAGGGGCTAAACATTCAGTACTTC
TRBJ2-3	few	TRBV5-4	-	CASSPTDPTDTQYF	TGTGCCAGCAGCCCCACAGACCCCACAGATACGCAGTATTTT